The T cell receptor (beta chain) described here comes from a study of blood T cell repertoires in COVID-19. Study-level background: The United States, Italy and Spain were the sources of the acute and convalescent COVID-19 samples. T cells, B-cell-depleted T cells, or PBMCs supplied cDNA or gDNA.

This clone was seen only a few times. In the authors' methods: By means of reference gene primer amplification, nucleated cell counts were estimated. TCRdb's table, derived via immunoSEQ multiplex PCR, lists solely in-frame clones and lacks some. The DNA was the basis for D and trimming; V, J and clone size are from that table. The sample carries 110,000 or so clones, approximately 84% recorded once. Sequencing used peripheral blood. The sequence was obtained from a man aged 35 to 55 with acute or convalescent COVID-19.

The DNA for the CDR3 is TGTGCCAGCAGTTACGAGTTTAACTATGGCTACACCTTC. Translation: CASSYEFNYGYTF. The V gene is TRBV6-6, the J gene TRBJ1-2; D remains ambiguous. Trimming took off 2 bases at V and 1 base at J, with 5 bases between the two ends. This CDR3 is 13 amino acids long. Germline CDR1 and CDR2: MNHNY and SVGAGI (reference sequence).